These 16 T cell receptor beta chains came from one sample sequenced in a study of cytomegalovirus exposure and HLA in healthy donors. The PCR was carried out with 60 Vbeta primers and 13 Jbeta primers. Sequencing was performed with immunoSEQ multiplex PCR; in TCRdb, only in-frame clones are kept and a portion is missing. The data contain 150,000 or so clones, approximately 78% of them singletons. The sample taken for sequencing was PBMCs. The source of these receptors is a man aged 40-55 years in good health and CMV-seropositive.

This clone appeared once. The V gene is TRBV11-3, the J gene TRBJ2-7, with unresolved D. V shed 5 bases and J shed 3 bases, with 11 bases lying between them. The CDR3 extends over 13 amino acids. CDR1 and CDR2 (germline): SGHNT, YENEEA. DNA for the CDR3: TGTGCCAGCAGCACTCAGTCGGGCTACGAGCAGTACTTC. It specifies CASSTQSGYEQYF.

This chain links TRBV5-1 with TRBJ1-3; D is perhaps TRBD1 (5 bases). The CDR3 contains 15 residues. CDR1 is SGHRS and CDR2 is YFSETQ in the germline V gene. V was clipped by 0 bases and J by 7 bases, with 14 bases between them. The CDR3 is CASSLATSGVNTIYF. The CDR3 nucleotides are TGCGCCAGCAGCTTGGCAACCTCGGGGGTCAACACCATATATTTT.

This sequence joins TRBV7-3 and TRBJ2-5, with 7 bases fitting TRBD1. Germline assignment: CDR1 SGHTA and CDR2 FQGTGA. The J segment lost 3 bases and the V segment lost 3 bases, leaving 7 bases of the junction unmatched. This CDR3 comprises 15 residues. DNA of the CDR3: TGTGCCAGCAGCTTCTCCGGGACAGTGAAAGAGACCCAGTACTTC. This gives the protein CASSFSGTVKETQYF.

In DNA form, the CDR3 reads TGTGCCAGTAGTCCCGGATCACTAAGACGTTATGGCTACACCTTC. It yields the protein CASSPGSLRRYGYTF. V and J are TRBV19 and TRBJ1-2, with D uncertain. This CDR3 contains 15 residues. Germline lookup yields CDR1 LNHDA and CDR2 SQIVND (reference sequence). V was cut by 5 bases and J by 5 bases, with 18 bases left in between.

The chain links TRBV5-1 to TRBJ2-1; TRBD1 matches 7 bases. The CDR3 contains 15 residues. The germline CDR1 and CDR2 sequences are SGHRS and YFSETQ. J lost 0 bases, V lost 4 bases, and 4 bases had no gene match. The CDR3 loop reads CASSRDSSSYNEQFF. Written as DNA, the CDR3 is TGCGCCAGCAGCCGGGACAGCAGCTCCTACAATGAGCAGTTCTTC.

The chain carries TRBV28 and TRBJ2-3, with a tentative D call TRBD1 (6 bases). V lost 3 bases and J 2 bases, leaving 12 bases between the germline ends. This CDR3 has 15 amino acids. Germline CDR1 and CDR2: MDHEN and SYDVKM. The CDR3: CASSFPTGSTDTQYF. CDR3 bases: TGTGCCAGCAGTTTCCCGACAGGCTCCACAGATACGCAGTATTTT.

The chain combines TRBV27 with TRBJ1-5, with a weak D call TRBD1 (6 bases). The CDR3 runs to 13 residues. The V gene lost 5 bases and the J gene lost 6 bases, with 11 bases spanning the gap. The germline gives CDR1 MNHEY, CDR2 SMNVEV (reference sequence). CDR3 in DNA: TGTGCCAGCAGTCCCCAGGGGAGTCAGCCCCAGCATTTT. Translation: CASSPQGSQPQHF.

This clone was recorded only once. Compared with germline, one end of the junction differs, possibly owing to a read error. The chain couples TRBV7-9 to TRBJ2-3; D is unclear. The V gene's germline CDR1 is SEHNR and CDR2 FQNEAQ (reference sequence). The CDR3 totals 13 residues. As DNA, the CDR3 is TGTTCCAGCAGCCCCCGGGTTGCAGATACGCAGTATTTT. This codes for CSSSPRVADTQYF.

The chain employs TRBV10-3 and TRBJ1-6, with D perhaps matching TRBD1 (6 bases). This CDR3 comprises 13 residues. Between the trimmed V and J ends, which lost 4 bases and 5 bases, there was a span of 6 bases. Looked up from germline, CDR1 is ENHRY and CDR2 is SYGVKD. For the CDR3, the DNA is TGTGCCATCAGTGGACAGGATAATTCACCCCTCCACTTT. Its protein is CAISGQDNSPLHF.

V and J are TRBV9 and TRBJ1-3; D perhaps matches TRBD1 (6 bases). The CDR3 is 16 amino acids. Germline CDR1 reads SGDLS; CDR2 reads YYNGEE. The ends were cut back, 0 bases at V and 0 bases at J, with 10 bases in the middle. The CDR3 spells CASSVAGTPSGNTIYF. CDR3 coding DNA: TGTGCCAGCAGCGTAGCCGGGACACCCTCTGGAAACACCATATATTTT.

This chain joins TRBV6-5 and TRBJ2-7; 8 nucleotides align to TRBD2. The CDR3 is 16 residues long. CDR1 MNHEY and CDR2 SVGAGI come from the germline V gene. V lost 0 bases to trimming and J lost 1 base; unmatched junction nucleotides: 5. For the CDR3, the DNA is TGTGCCAGCAGTTACTCGGGTAGCGGGGTTTCCTACGAGCAGTACTTC. Amino acid sequence: CASSYSGSGVSYEQYF.

This clone has only one observation. The V and J genes are TRBV7-9 and TRBJ2-2; TRBD2 matches 12 bases. The CDR3 runs 16 residues. J was trimmed by 5 bases and V by 2 bases; bases with no gene match: 3. Germline V CDR1 and CDR2: SEHNR, FQNEAQ (reference sequence). The CDR3 is CASSLRLAGETGELFF. Written as DNA, the CDR3 is TGTGCCAGCAGCTTACGACTAGCGGGAGAAACCGGGGAGCTGTTTTTT.

This chain links TRBV6-1 with TRBJ2-7; possible D gene TRBD1, 6 bases. The CDR3 sequence is 13 residues long. Germline V gene data show CDR1 as MNHNS and CDR2 as SASEGT. The V gene lost 1 base and the J gene lost 9 bases, with 13 bases spanning the gap. The CDR3 nucleotides are TGTGCCAGCAGTGAAGACAGGGTGAGAGGGCAGTACTTC. Residues: CASSEDRVRGQYF.

The chain carries TRBV18 and TRBJ1-4, with a weak D call TRBD1 (5 bases). The CDR3 extends over 17 amino acids. Trimming left V 5 bases short and J 6 bases short, with 22 bases between. Per the germline V gene, CDR1 is KGHSH and CDR2 is LQKENI. CDR3 residues: CASSAAFRDRGDEKLFF. The CDR3 region has the DNA TGTGCCAGCTCAGCTGCGTTTCGGGACCGGGGGGATGAAAAACTGTTTTTT.

In its sample, this clone was seen once. The V and J genes are TRBV7-8 and TRBJ2-7; D is unresolved. Germline V CDR1 and CDR2: SGHVS, FQNEAQ. V dropped 2 bases and J dropped 4 bases, with 6 bases sitting between them. The CDR3 spans 12 residues. CDR3 residues: CASSLLPYEQYF. The CDR3 bases are TGTGCCAGCAGCTTACTTCCTTACGAGCAGTACTTC.

This clone was counted between two and nine times. J is TRBJ1-1 and V is TRBV6-1, with TRBD1 as a possible D gene (6 bases). V lost 3 bases and J 3 bases, leaving 11 bases between the germline ends. Germline V gives CDR1 MNHNS, CDR2 SASEGT. The CDR3 sequence is 14 residues long. The CDR3: CASSELGGDTEAFF. The CDR3 nucleotides are TGTGCCAGCAGTGAGTTAGGGGGAGACACTGAAGCTTTCTTT.